Below, 14 T cell receptor beta chains from the same sample are listed, as sequenced in a study of OX40 agonist ivuxolimab in advanced cancers. Generated by immunoSEQ multiplex PCR, the TCRdb table keeps only in-frame clones and is missing some. The profile shows roughly 17,000 clones, 75% to 90% of them singletons. This specimen was CD4+ or CD8+ T cells sorted from blood, taken in a trial of the OX40 agonist ivuxolimab. These receptors were obtained from an adult with an advanced solid tumor such as melanoma, head and neck, liver or kidney cancer.

The chain carries TRBV2 and TRBJ1-1; D possibly corresponds to TRBD1 (5 bases). Between the trimmed V and J ends, which lost 6 bases and 1 base, there was a span of 15 bases. This CDR3 region has 15 residues. CDR1 is SNHLY, CDR2 FYNNEI, per germline. The chain's CDR3 is CASSLAGTANTEAFF. CDR3 nucleotides: TGTGCCAGCAGCCTAGCCGGGACGGCGAACACTGAAGCTTTCTTT.

This clone was picked up a small number of times. This same CDR3 is encoded by further DNA sequences in the sample. The chain carries TRBV7-9 and TRBJ2-7, with unresolved D. Germline V gene lookup returns CDR1 SEHNR and CDR2 FQNEAQ (reference sequence). CDR3 size: 12 residues. V was clipped by 5 bases and J by 1 base, with 6 bases between them. The CDR3 DNA is TGTGCCAGCAGCGATGGATCCTACGAGCAGTACTTC. It specifies CASSDGSYEQYF.

This rearrangement joins TRBV4-2 to TRBJ2-7, with 12 bases identical to TRBD2. The CDR3 runs 16 residues. Germline CDR1 and CDR2: LGHNA and YNFKEQ. The ends lost 5 bases at V and 5 bases at J; junction bases unmatched: 10. CDR3 DNA sequence: TGTGCCAGCAGCGACGGACTAGCGGGATTAATGGACGAGCAGTACTTC. It yields the protein CASSDGLAGLMDEQYF.

The V and J genes are TRBV7-8 and TRBJ2-7, with D unresolved. CDR3 length equals 13 residues. V dropped 2 bases and J dropped 9 bases, with 14 bases sitting between them. Germline V gene sequence: CDR1 SGHVS, CDR2 FQNEAQ. CDR3 in DNA: TGTGCCAGCAGCTTACGTGAATCCGGGTTGCAGTACTTC. Its protein is CASSLRESGLQYF. Full variable domain (missing parts from reference TRBV7-8 and TRBJ2-7): GAGVSQSPRYKVAKRGQDVALRCDPISGHVSLFWYQQALGQGPEFLTYFQNEAQLDKSGLPSDRFFAERPEGSVSTLKIQRTQQEDSAVYLCASSLRESGLQYFGPGTRLTVT.

The CDR3 bases are TGTGCCACCGGGAGGACTAGCGGGAGGACCGGGGAGCTGTTTTTT. Protein sequence: CATGRTSGRTGELFF. The genes are TRBV6-5 and TRBJ2-2; TRBD2 aligns across 14 bases. This CDR3 has 15 amino acids. The J segment lost 5 bases and the V segment lost 10 bases, leaving 6 bases of the junction unmatched. Germline V gene sequence: CDR1 MNHEY, CDR2 SVGAGI.

For the CDR3, the DNA is TGTGCCACCAGTAGGGAGTGGACAGGGGCCCATGAGCAGTACTTC. This gives the protein CATSREWTGAHEQYF. The rearrangement links TRBV15 to TRBJ2-7, with 9 bases identical to TRBD1. The germline CDR1 and CDR2 sequences are LNHNV and YYDKDF (reference sequence). The ends lost 6 bases at V and 7 bases at J; junction bases unmatched: 13. The CDR3 covers 15 residues.

This clone was recorded once. The V gene is TRBV6-1, the J gene TRBJ1-3, with D possibly matching TRBD1 (6 bases). Germline CDR1 reads MNHNS; CDR2 reads SASEGT. V was pared by 5 bases and J by 1 base, with 9 bases between. This CDR3 spans 14 amino acids. DNA of the CDR3: TGTGCCAGCAGTTTTCAGGGGTCTGGAAACACCATATATTTT. The encoded protein is CASSFQGSGNTIYF.

The CDR3 spells CASRRVTHNEQFF. CDR3 nucleotides: TGTGCCAGTAGGAGAGTCACCCACAATGAGCAGTTCTTC. This chain joins TRBV19 and TRBJ2-1; D ambiguous. Germline V gives CDR1 LNHDA, CDR2 SQIVND (reference sequence). Trimming stripped 6 bases from V and 5 bases from J, with 11 bases between. CDR3 length equals 13 residues.

The V and J genes are TRBV4-2 and TRBJ2-5, with D perhaps TRBD1 or TRBD2 (5 bases each). V shed 3 bases and J shed 2 bases, with 13 bases lying between them. CDR1 LGHNA and CDR2 YNFKEQ come from the germline V gene. This CDR3 comprises 15 residues. The CDR3, as DNA: TGTGCCAGCAGCCAGACCCGGGACCATCAAGAGACCCAGTACTTC. Its translation is CASSQTRDHQETQYF.

The chain recombines TRBV5-1 with TRBJ2-7, with 8 bases that match TRBD1. CDR3 length equals 15 residues. V lost 5 bases to trimming and J lost 2 bases; unmatched junction nucleotides: 9. CDR1 SGHRS and CDR2 YFSETQ come from the germline V gene. In DNA form, the CDR3 reads TGCGCCAGCAGACACGGACAGGGTCCGACCTACGAGCAGTACTTC. Amino acids: CASRHGQGPTYEQYF.

The V and J genes are TRBV15 and TRBJ2-1, with TRBD2 as a possible D gene (6 bases). The ends were cut back, 8 bases at V and 2 bases at J, with 16 bases in the middle. This CDR3 is 15 amino acids long. CDR1 and CDR2 (germline): LNHNV, YYDKDF (reference sequence). In DNA form, the CDR3 reads TGTGCCACCGGGGGGATGGGGGTCACCTACAATGAGCAGTTCTTC. Its translation: CATGGMGVTYNEQFF. Based on the CDR3 plus reference TRBV15 and TRBJ2-1, the full variable domain is DAMVIQNPRYQVTQFGKPVTLSCSQTLNHNVMYWYQQKSSQAPKLLFHYYDKDFNNEADTPDNFQSRRPNTSFCFLDIRSPGLGDTAMYLCATGGMGVTYNEQFFGPGTRLTVL.

The chain is built from TRBV5-1 and TRBJ2-1, with D possibly TRBD1 on 6 matching bases. CDR1 SGHRS and CDR2 YFSETQ come from the germline V gene. Trimming removed 0 bases from V and 8 bases from J, with 9 bases in between. The CDR3 covers 13 residues. In DNA, the CDR3 is TGCGCCAGCAGCTTGGACACAGGGTATGAGCAGTTCTTC. Its translation is CASSLDTGYEQFF.

This clone qualifies as medium-sized. The V gene is TRBV7-6, the J gene TRBJ2-7; D is undetermined. The CDR3 has 13 residues. V lost 5 bases and J lost 3, with 11 bases in between. CDR1 is SGHVS, CDR2 FNYEAQ, per germline. CDR3 sequence (DNA): TGTGCCAGCAGCGCAGACGGATACTACGAGCAGTACTTC. Protein: CASSADGYYEQYF.

The chain has TRBV20-1 and TRBJ1-2; D is perhaps TRBD1 (6 bases). Trimming stripped 6 bases from V and 7 bases from J, with 12 bases between. CDR1 DFQATT and CDR2 SNEGSKA come from the germline V gene (reference sequence). The CDR3 has 11 residues. CDR3 bases: TGCAGTGCGCCACAGGGTCCTGGCTACACCTTC. It codes for CSAPQGPGYTF.